The source of this T cell receptor beta chain is a study of blood T cell repertoires in COVID-19. In the study overall: Researchers got acute and convalescent COVID-19 samples from the United States, Italy and Spain. The cDNA or gDNA used as material had been derived from T cells, B-cell-depleted T cells, or PBMCs.

Original handling: Cell counts per sample came from amplifying reference gene primers. The method was immunoSEQ multiplex PCR; TCRdb's version includes in-frame clones alone and lacks a portion of them. V, J and clone size reflect that table, while D and trimming were determined from the DNA. The sample holds about 250,000 clones, almost 85% seen once. Seattle's enrolled individuals joined amid active infection and were then monitored longitudinally. This CDR3 region has 17 residues. V dropped 4 bases and J dropped 2 bases, with 20 bases sitting between them. Looked up from germline, CDR1 is SGDLS and CDR2 is YYNGEE.

This sequence was found in a man aged 50 to 60 with COVID-19, enrolled during active disease. The rearrangement uses TRBV9 and TRBJ2-3; D may be TRBD2 (7 bases). Specimen: peripheral blood. The CDR3 sequence: CASSTLRGGGHTDTQYF. As DNA, the CDR3 is TGTGCCAGCAGCACATTGCGTGGGGGGGGGCACACAGATACGCAGTATTTT.